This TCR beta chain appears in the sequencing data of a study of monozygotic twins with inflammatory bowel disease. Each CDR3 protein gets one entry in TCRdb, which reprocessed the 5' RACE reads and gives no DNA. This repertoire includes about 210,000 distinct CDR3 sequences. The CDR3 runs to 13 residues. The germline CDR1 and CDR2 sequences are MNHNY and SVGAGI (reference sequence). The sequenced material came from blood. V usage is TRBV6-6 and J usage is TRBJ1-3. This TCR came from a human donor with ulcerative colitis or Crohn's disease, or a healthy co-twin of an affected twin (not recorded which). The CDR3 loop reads CASSYSARDTIYF.